These T cell receptor beta chains were read from a single sample in a study of T cell changes during pregnancy in multiple sclerosis. Clones were sequenced by immunoSEQ multiplex PCR, and TCRdb holds only the in-frame ones, with some missing. The sample consists of roughly 99,000 clones, 92% of them appearing once. The sample was peripheral blood, taken after pregnancy. These TCRs come from a female donor in good health, enrolled as a control in a pregnancy study. Both conserved end residues are part of each CDR3. Fields, in order: clone size, D gene, V gene, J gene, CDR3 protein, CDR3 DNA. A D gene is named only where the DNA matches it firmly. Clone sizes are given selectively: once, few, many, or a class where the clone is expanded.

.,.,TRBV28,TRBJ2-3,CASTSAQDHTSTDTQYF,TGTGCCAGCACCTCTGCACAGGACCACACTAGCACAGATACGCAGTATTTT
.,.,TRBV9,TRBJ2-1,CASSVVPGSNEQFF,TGTGCCAGCAGCGTAGTCCCAGGAAGCAATGAGCAGTTCTTC
once,.,TRBV5-1,TRBJ2-5,CASSLGSGQETQYF,TGCGCCAGCAGCTTGGGTAGCGGCCAAGAGACCCAGTACTTC
.,.,TRBV2,TRBJ2-1,CASSEAQWGGDNEQFF,TGTGCCAGCAGTGAAGCGCAGTGGGGCGGGGACAATGAGCAGTTCTTC
few,.,TRBV5-4,TRBJ1-5,CASSFLGAGPQHF,TGTGCCAGCAGCTTTTTGGGCGCGGGGCCCCAGCATTTT
.,TRBD2,TRBV11-3,TRBJ2-7,CASSLVSGTSGYEQYF,TGTGCCAGCAGCTTAGTATCCGGGACTAGCGGCTACGAGCAGTACTTC
.,TRBD2,TRBV13,TRBJ2-2,CASSFGALAGERTGELFF,TGTGCCAGCAGCTTTGGTGCCCTAGCGGGAGAAAGGACCGGGGAGCTGTTTTTT
.,.,TRBV6-5,TRBJ2-2,CASSSQGYTGELFF,TGTGCCAGCAGTTCGCAGGGGTACACCGGGGAGCTGTTTTTT
.,.,TRBV2,TRBJ1-1,CASTSQDWSEAFF,TGTGCCAGCACAAGCCAAGACTGGTCTGAAGCTTTCTTT
.,TRBD2,TRBV7-2,TRBJ2-1,CASSLAFSGTSGVNEQFF,TGTGCCAGCAGCTTAGCGTTTTCCGGGACTAGCGGGGTCAATGAGCAGTTCTTC
few,TRBD1,TRBV7-8,TRBJ1-2,CASSLGQGAYGYTF,TGTGCCAGCAGCTTAGGGCAGGGGGCGTATGGCTACACCTTC
.,.,TRBV19,TRBJ2-7,CASSAGLHYEQYF,TGTGCCAGTAGTGCGGGACTCCACTACGAGCAGTACTTC
.,.,TRBV28,TRBJ2-6,CASRQTYLTLGANVLTF,TGTGCCAGCAGACAGACATATCTTACGCTTGGGGCCAACGTCCTGACTTTC
.,.,TRBV6-5,TRBJ1-2,CASSPLDSYGYTF,TGTGCCAGCAGTCCCCTAGATAGCTATGGCTACACCTTC
.,.,TRBV7-9,TRBJ2-3,CASSKPSRSTDTQYF,TGTGCCAGCAGCAAACCTAGCAGAAGCACAGATACGCAGTATTTT
.,TRBD1,TRBV30,TRBJ1-2,CAWTAGGGYTF,TGTGCCTGGACTGCAGGGGGTGGCTACACCTTC
.,TRBD2,TRBV2,TRBJ2-5,CASSEVGLAGVSGETQYF,TGTGCCAGCAGTGAAGTAGGACTAGCGGGAGTCAGCGGTGAGACCCAGTACTTC